These 18 T cell receptor beta chains came from one sample sequenced in a study of spatial heterogeneity in lung cancer. Each CDR3 protein is one row after TCRdb ran MiXCR on the 5' RACE reads. The table shows 90,000 or so distinct CDR3 sequences, with over 8.5% occurring only once. Time point denoted: sample taken at primary tumor resection. Unsorted whole RNA from tumor, nontumor lung or frozen PBMC underwent sequencing. Source: PBMCs, taken at surgery. These receptors were collected from a male donor with early-stage non-small cell lung cancer.

Ten or more counts support this clonotype. This sequence joins TRBV7-9 and TRBJ2-7; D perhaps matches TRBD2 (6 bases). Germline V gene data show CDR1 as SEHNR and CDR2 as FQNEAQ (reference sequence). Trimming pared 4 bases from V and 2 bases from J, leaving 15 bases between. The CDR3 has 15 residues. The CDR3 coding sequence is TGTGCCAGCAGCTCGAGAATCGGGAGTACCTACGAGCAGTACTTC. The encoded protein is CASSSRIGSTYEQYF.

The rearrangement joins TRBV4-2 to TRBJ2-7; 10 nucleotides match TRBD2. The V segment lost 1 base and the J segment 4 bases; nucleotides outside the gene matches: 7. Germline V lookup: CDR1 LGHNA, CDR2 YNFKEQ. The CDR3 totals 16 residues. The CDR3 region is CASSQVLSSGSYEQYF. DNA for the CDR3: TGTGCCAGCAGCCAAGTTCTGTCTAGCGGGAGTTACGAGCAGTACTTC.

This clonotype came up a few times. The genes are TRBV12-3 or TRBV12-4 and TRBJ2-5; 8 positions agree with TRBD1. The CDR3 covers 15 residues. With 1 base clipped from V and 0 bases from J, the junction kept 1 base outside the gene matches. The chain's CDR3 is CASSLGDRNQETQYF. Here the CDR3 DNA reads TGTGCCAGCAGTTTAGGGGACAGGAACCAAGAGACCCAGTACTTC.

The chain recombines TRBV12-3 or TRBV12-4 with TRBJ2-2, with 8 positions matching TRBD2. J lost 5 bases, V lost 1 base, and 3 bases had no gene match. The CDR3 contains 15 residues. The CDR3 DNA follows: TGTGCCAGCAGTTTAGGACTAGCGTTGACCGGGGAGCTGTTTTTT. This codes for CASSLGLALTGELFF.

The table lists this clonotype with many counts. This sequence joins TRBV29-1 and TRBJ2-1, with D possibly being TRBD2 (6 bases). V shed 7 bases and J shed 2 bases, with 9 bases lying between them. Germline V CDR1 and CDR2: SQVTM, ANQGSEA. CDR3 length equals 12 residues. CDR3 nucleotide sequence: TGCAGCGGGGGGGAGGCCTACAATGAGCAGTTCTTC. Translated, it gives CSGGEAYNEQFF.

This clonotype was seen a handful of times. The genes are TRBV5-4 and TRBJ2-3; D gene uncertain. The CDR3 runs to 15 residues. V was cut by 0 bases and J by 0 bases, with 8 bases left in between. Germline loops: CDR1 SGHNT, CDR2 YYREEE (reference sequence). The CDR3 loop reads CASSLDTTSTDTQYF. The CDR3 DNA is TGTGCCAGCAGCTTGGACACCACTAGCACAGATACGCAGTATTTT.

This clonotype was seen repeatedly, ten times or more. V and J are TRBV5-1 and TRBJ2-3; 10 nucleotides agree with TRBD2. Germline V CDR1 and CDR2: SGHRS, YFSETQ. The CDR3 is made up of 16 amino acids. The V and J ends lost 0 bases and 4 bases, in that order; junction bases with no gene match: 5. The CDR3 DNA reads TGCGCCAGCAGCTTGGAGCCTAGCGGGAGTGCAGATACGCAGTATTTT. It specifies CASSLEPSGSADTQYF.

This clonotype was counted at least ten times. This sequence joins TRBV7-2 and TRBJ2-3; weak D call: TRBD2 (6 bases). This CDR3 region has 14 residues. Trimming shortened V by 1 base and J by 5 bases, and 10 bases separated the two germline ends. From germline, CDR1 is SGHTA and CDR2 FQGNSA. CDR3 nucleotides: TGTGCCAGCAGCTTAGTCGCGGGGCGAGATACGCAGTATTTT. The encoded protein is CASSLVAGRDTQYF.

V usage is TRBV7-3 and J usage is TRBJ2-1; D may be TRBD1 (6 bases). Germline lookup yields CDR1 SGHTA and CDR2 FQGTGA. V lost 5 bases and J lost 4, with 15 bases in between. The CDR3 loop spans 15 amino acids. CDR3 region: CASSPQGWGYNEQFF. The CDR3 DNA reads TGTGCCAGCAGCCCACAGGGTTGGGGTTACAATGAGCAGTTCTTC.

This clonotype showed up many times. The genes are TRBV29-1 and TRBJ1-6; unclear D gene. From germline, CDR1 is SQVTM and CDR2 ANQGSEA. The CDR3 sequence is 10 residues long. With 7 bases removed from V and 11 bases from J, the gap between germline ends came to 9 bases. The CDR3 here is CSAGGPPLHF. Written as DNA, the CDR3 is TGCAGCGCGGGTGGACCACCCCTCCACTTT.

Ten or more counts support this clonotype. The gene calls are TRBV10-3 and TRBJ1-5, with D uncertain. The V gene lost 2 bases and the J gene lost 2 bases, with 10 bases spanning the gap. Germline CDR1 ENHRY, CDR2 SYGVKD. This CDR3 is built from 15 residues. The CDR3 DNA follows: TGTGCCATCAGTGAGAAACAATTCGGCAATCAGCCCCAGCATTTT. It is translated as CAISEKQFGNQPQHF.

In this sample, this clonotype turned up many times. The rearrangement joins TRBV19 to TRBJ2-5; 7 bases are shared with TRBD1. The CDR3 sequence is 13 residues long. Germline loops: CDR1 LNHDA, CDR2 SQIVND (reference sequence). Trimming cost V 9 bases and J 2 bases; bases outside gene matches: 6. The CDR3, as DNA: TGTGCCAGCCAGAAGGACAGGCAAGAGACCCAGTACTTC. Protein sequence: CASQKDRQETQYF.

This rearrangement joins TRBV3-1 to TRBJ2-1, with D tentatively TRBD1 or TRBD2 (6 bases each). CDR3 length: 15 residues. Trimming pared 2 bases from V and 6 bases from J, leaving 14 bases between. The germline gives CDR1 LGHDT, CDR2 YNNKEL (reference sequence). The CDR3 is CASSQNLGGLNEQFF. The CDR3 DNA is TGTGCCAGCAGCCAAAACCTTGGGGGGCTCAATGAGCAGTTCTTC.

In its sample, this clonotype was seen many times. This chain uses TRBV6-2 or TRBV6-3 with TRBJ2-1, with 8 bases aligning to TRBD1. Germline CDR1 reads MNHEY; CDR2 reads SVGEGT. Trimming took 7 bases from V and 4 from J; bases not matched to a gene: 21. The CDR3 covers 19 residues. The CDR3 DNA is TGTGCCAGCACCCCCTCGTCCATTCGCGGGACAGGCGTTTACAATGAGCAGTTCTTC. Translating it yields CASTPSSIRGTGVYNEQFF.

This clonotype was seen many times. V gene TRBV5-6 combines with J gene TRBJ1-1; no clear D gene. Per germline, CDR1 SGHDT and CDR2 YYEEEE. The CDR3 covers 15 residues. The V end was cut by 0 bases, the J end by 1 base, with 10 bases between. The CDR3 nucleotides read TGTGCCAGCAGCTTGGTTCCCACAGCGAACACTGAAGCTTTCTTT. It is translated as CASSLVPTANTEAFF.

A few counts support this clonotype. The chain links TRBV20-1 to TRBJ1-5, with D unclear. CDR1 is DFQATT and CDR2 is SNEGSKA in the germline V gene (reference sequence). The CDR3 extends over 13 amino acids. V was trimmed by 0 bases and J by 0 bases, leaving 3 bases between them. CDR3 nucleotides: TGCAGTGCTAGAGATTATAGCAATCAGCCCCAGCATTTT. Amino acids: CSARDYSNQPQHF.

This clonotype was counted only a few times. The CDR3 loop is CASSADTNYGYTF. Written as DNA, the CDR3 is TGTGCCAGCAGTGCGGACACAAACTATGGCTACACCTTC. This sequence joins TRBV2 and TRBJ1-2; D may be TRBD1 (5 bases). The CDR3 runs to 13 residues. Trimming took off 4 bases at V and 2 bases at J, with 8 bases between the two ends. Germline CDR1 and CDR2: SNHLY and FYNNEI.

This clonotype was picked up a small number of times. This rearrangement joins TRBV20-1 to TRBJ2-7; D gene ambiguous. Looked up from germline, CDR1 is DFQATT and CDR2 is SNEGSKA (reference sequence). This CDR3 spans 12 amino acids. Trimming took off 1 base at V and 0 bases at J, with 4 bases between the two ends. CDR3 DNA: TGCAGTGCTAGAGTCGTCTCCTACGAGCAGTACTTC. Protein sequence: CSARVVSYEQYF.